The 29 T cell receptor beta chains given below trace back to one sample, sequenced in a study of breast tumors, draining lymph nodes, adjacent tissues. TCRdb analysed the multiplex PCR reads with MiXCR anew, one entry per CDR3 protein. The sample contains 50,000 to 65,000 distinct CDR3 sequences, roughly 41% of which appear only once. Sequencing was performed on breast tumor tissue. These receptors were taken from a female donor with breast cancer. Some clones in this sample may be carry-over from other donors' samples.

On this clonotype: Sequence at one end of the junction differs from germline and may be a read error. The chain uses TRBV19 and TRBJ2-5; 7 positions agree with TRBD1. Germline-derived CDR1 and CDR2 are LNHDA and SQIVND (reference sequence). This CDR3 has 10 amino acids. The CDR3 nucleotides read TGTGCCACCACACAGGGGACCAAGTACTTC. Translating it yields CATTQGTKYF.

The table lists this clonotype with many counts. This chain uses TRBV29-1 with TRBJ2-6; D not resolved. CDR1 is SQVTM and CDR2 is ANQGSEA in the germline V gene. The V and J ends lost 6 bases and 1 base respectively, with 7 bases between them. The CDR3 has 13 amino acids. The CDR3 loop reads CSVVESGANVLTF. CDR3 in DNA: TGCAGCGTCGTTGAATCTGGGGCCAACGTCCTGACTTTC.

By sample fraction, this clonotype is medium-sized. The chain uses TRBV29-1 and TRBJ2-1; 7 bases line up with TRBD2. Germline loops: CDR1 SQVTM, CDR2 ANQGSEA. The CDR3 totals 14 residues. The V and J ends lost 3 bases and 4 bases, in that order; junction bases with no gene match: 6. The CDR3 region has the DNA TGCAGCGTTGATATGGGCGGGGGTTACAATGAGCAGTTCTTC. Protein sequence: CSVDMGGGYNEQFF.

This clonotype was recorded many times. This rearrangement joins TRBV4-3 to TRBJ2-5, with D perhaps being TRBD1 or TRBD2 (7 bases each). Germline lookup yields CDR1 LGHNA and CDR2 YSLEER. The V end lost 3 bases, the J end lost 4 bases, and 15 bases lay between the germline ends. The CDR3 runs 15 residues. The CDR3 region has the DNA TGCGCCAGCAGCCAGGGAGGGGGCGCGGGAGAGACCCAGTACTTC. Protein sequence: CASSQGGGAGETQYF.

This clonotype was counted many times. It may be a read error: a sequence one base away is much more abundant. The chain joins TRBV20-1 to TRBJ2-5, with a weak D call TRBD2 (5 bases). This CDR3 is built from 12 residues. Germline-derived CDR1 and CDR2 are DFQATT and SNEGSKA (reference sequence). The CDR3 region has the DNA TGCAGTGCTAGAGATAAACTAGAGACCCGGTACTTC. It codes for CSARDKLETRYF.

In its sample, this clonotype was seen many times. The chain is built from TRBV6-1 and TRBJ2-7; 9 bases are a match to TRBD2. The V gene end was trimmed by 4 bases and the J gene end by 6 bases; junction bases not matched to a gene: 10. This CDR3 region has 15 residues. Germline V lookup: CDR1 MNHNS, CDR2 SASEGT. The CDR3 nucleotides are TGTGCCAGCAGTGCCGACCTGGGACTAGCCCTCGAGCAGTACTTC. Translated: CASSADLGLALEQYF.

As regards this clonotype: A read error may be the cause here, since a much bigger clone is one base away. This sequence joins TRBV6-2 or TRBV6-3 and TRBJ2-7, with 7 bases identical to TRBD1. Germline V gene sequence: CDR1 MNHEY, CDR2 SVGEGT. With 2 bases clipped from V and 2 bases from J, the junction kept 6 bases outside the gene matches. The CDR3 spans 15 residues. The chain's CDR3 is CASSYPWDRPYEQYF. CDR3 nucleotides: TGTGCCAGCAGTTACCCCTGGGACAGACCCTACGAGCAGTACTTC.

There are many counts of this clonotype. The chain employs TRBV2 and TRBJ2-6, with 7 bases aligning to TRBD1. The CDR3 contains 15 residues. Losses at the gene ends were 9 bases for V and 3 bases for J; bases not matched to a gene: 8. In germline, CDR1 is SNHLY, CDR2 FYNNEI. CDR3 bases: TGTGCCAGTGGGGCGACAGGGAGTGGGGCCAACGTCCTGACTTTC. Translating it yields CASGATGSGANVLTF.

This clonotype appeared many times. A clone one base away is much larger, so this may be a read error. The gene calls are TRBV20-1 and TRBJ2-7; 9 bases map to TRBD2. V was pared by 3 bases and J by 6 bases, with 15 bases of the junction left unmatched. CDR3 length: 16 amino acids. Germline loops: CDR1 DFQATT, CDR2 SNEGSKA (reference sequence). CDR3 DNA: TGCAGTGCTAGTCCCTCTATAGCGGGAGCGAGGGCCGAGCAGTACTTC. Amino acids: CSASPSIAGARAEQYF.

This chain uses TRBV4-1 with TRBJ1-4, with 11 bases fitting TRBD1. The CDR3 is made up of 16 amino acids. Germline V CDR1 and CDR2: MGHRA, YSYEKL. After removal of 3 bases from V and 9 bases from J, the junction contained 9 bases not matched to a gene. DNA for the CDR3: TGCGCCAGCAGCCAGTTAGCGGGACAGGGGGTCAAAAAACTGTTTTTT. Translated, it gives CASSQLAGQGVKKLFF.

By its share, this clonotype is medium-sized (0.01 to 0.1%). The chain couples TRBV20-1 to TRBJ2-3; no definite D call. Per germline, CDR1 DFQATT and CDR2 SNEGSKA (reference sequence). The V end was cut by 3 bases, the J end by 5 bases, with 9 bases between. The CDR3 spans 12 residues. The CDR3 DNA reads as TGCAGTGCTAGTCGAAGCGTAGATACGCAGTATTTT. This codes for CSASRSVDTQYF.

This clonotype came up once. CDR3 region: CASSDDSSGNTIYF. As DNA, the CDR3 is TGTGCCAGCAGTGATGACAGCTCTGGAAACACCATATATTTT. V is TRBV2 and J is TRBJ1-3; possible D gene TRBD1, 5 bases. Trimming shortened V by 3 bases and J by 0 bases, and 6 bases separated the two germline ends. Germline CDR1 reads SNHLY; CDR2 reads FYNNEI. CDR3 length: 14 residues. The full variable domain, with the rest looked up from reference TRBV2 and TRBJ1-3, is EPEVTQTPSHQVTQMGQEVILRCVPISNHLYFYWYRQILGQKVEFLVSFYNNEISEKSEIFDDQFSVERPDGSNFTLKIRSTKLEDSAMYFCASSDDSSGNTIYFGEGSWLTVV.

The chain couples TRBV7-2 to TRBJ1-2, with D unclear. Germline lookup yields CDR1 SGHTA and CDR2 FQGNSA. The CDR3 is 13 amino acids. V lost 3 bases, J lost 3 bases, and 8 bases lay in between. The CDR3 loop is CASSLNRYYGYTF. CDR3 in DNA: TGTGCCAGCAGCTTGAACCGTTACTATGGCTACACCTTC. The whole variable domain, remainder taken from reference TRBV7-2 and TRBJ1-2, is GAGVSQSPSNKVTEKGKDVELRCDPISGHTALYWYRQSLGQGLEFLIYFQGNSAPDKSGLPSDRFSAERTGGSVSTLTIQRTQQEDSAVYLCASSLNRYYGYTFGSGTRLTVV.

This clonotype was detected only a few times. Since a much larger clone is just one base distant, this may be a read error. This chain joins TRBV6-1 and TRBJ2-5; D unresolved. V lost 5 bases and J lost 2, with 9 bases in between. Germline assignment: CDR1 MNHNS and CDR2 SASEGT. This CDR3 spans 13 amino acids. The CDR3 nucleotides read TGTGCCAGCAGTCTAATCTATCAAGAGACCCAGTACTTC. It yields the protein CASSLIYQETQYF.

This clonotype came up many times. As DNA, the CDR3 is TGCAGTGCTATAAGGGGGAATCAGCCCCAGCATTTT. Its translation is CSAIRGNQPQHF. This chain joins TRBV20-1 and TRBJ1-5; D is perhaps TRBD1 (6 bases). The CDR3 has 12 residues. V gave up 4 bases and J gave up 4 bases, with 8 bases separating them. Germline V gives CDR1 DFQATT, CDR2 SNEGSKA (reference sequence).

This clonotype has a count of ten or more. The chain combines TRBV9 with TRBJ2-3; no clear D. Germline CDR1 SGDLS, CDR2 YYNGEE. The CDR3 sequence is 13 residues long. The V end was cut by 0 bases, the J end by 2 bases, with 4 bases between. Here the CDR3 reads CASSVEVTDTQYF. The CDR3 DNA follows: TGTGCCAGCAGCGTAGAGGTCACAGATACGCAGTATTTT.

CDR3 in DNA: TGCAGTGCTAGAGATTTTTTGGCGGGAGGGAGACGCACAGATACGCAGTATTTT. Protein product: CSARDFLAGGRRTDTQYF. The gene calls are TRBV20-1 and TRBJ2-3, with 9 bases identical to TRBD2. The CDR3 runs 18 residues. The trim removed 0 bases at V and 1 base at J, leaving 11 bases unmatched. The germline CDR1 and CDR2 sequences are DFQATT and SNEGSKA (reference sequence).

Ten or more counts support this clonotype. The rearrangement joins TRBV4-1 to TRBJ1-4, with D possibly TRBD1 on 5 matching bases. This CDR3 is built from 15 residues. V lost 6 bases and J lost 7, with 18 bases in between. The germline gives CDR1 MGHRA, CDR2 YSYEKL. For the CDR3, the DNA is TGCGCCAGCAGTCAAAGCAGGGCGGGAAGTGAAAAACTGTTTTTT. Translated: CASSQSRAGSEKLFF.

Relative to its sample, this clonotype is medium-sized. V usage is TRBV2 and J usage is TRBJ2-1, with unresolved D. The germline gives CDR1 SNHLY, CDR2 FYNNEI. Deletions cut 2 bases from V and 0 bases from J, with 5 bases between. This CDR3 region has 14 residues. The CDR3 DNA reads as TGTGCCAGCAGTGAATTGGTCTCCTACAATGAGCAGTTCTTC. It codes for CASSELVSYNEQFF.

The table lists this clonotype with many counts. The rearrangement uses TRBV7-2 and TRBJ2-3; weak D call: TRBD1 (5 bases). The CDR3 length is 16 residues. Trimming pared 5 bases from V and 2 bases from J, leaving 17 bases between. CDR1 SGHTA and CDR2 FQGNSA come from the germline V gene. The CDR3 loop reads CASSPGLGRLTDTQYF. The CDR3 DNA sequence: TGTGCCAGCAGCCCTGGTCTGGGGCGTCTCACAGATACGCAGTATTTT.

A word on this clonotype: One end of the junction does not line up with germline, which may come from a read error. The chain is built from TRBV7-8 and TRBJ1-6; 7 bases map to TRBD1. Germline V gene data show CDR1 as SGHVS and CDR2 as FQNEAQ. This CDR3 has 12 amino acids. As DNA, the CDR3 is TGCTGCTGCGGGGACAGTAATTCACCCCTCCACTTT. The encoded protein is CCCGDSNSPLHF.

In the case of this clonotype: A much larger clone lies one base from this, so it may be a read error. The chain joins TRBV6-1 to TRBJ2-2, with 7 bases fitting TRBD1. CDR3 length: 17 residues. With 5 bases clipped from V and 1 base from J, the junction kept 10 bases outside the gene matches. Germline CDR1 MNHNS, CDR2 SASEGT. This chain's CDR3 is CASSQPGRGRNTGELFF. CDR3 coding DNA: TGTGCCAGCAGTCAACCGGGAAGGGGGCGGAACACCGGGGAGCTGTTTTTT.

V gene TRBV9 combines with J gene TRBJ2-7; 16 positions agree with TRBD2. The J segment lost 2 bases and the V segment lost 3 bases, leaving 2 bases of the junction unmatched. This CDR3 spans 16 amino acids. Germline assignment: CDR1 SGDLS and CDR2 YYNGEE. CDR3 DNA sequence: TGTGCCAGCAGCGGTGGGACTAGCGGGAGGGCCTACGAGCAGTACTTC. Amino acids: CASSGGTSGRAYEQYF. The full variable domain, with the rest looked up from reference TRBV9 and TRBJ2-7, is DSGVTQTPKHLITATGQRVTLRCSPRSGDLSVYWYQQSLDQGLQFLIQYYNGEERAKGNILERFSAQQFPDLHSELNLSSLELGDSALYFCASSGGTSGRAYEQYFGPGTRLTVT.

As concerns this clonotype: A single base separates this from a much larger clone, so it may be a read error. The DNA of the CDR3 is TGTGCCAGCAGCTTTGGGGGGCCGGCCGGGGAGCTGTTTTTT. Its protein is CASSFGGPAGELFF. The chain couples TRBV5-5 to TRBJ2-2; the D call may be TRBD1 or TRBD2 (6 bases each). V was shortened by 2 bases and J by 6 bases, with 11 bases between the two germline ends. Germline loops: CDR1 SGHKS, CDR2 YYEKEE (reference sequence). This CDR3 contains 14 residues.

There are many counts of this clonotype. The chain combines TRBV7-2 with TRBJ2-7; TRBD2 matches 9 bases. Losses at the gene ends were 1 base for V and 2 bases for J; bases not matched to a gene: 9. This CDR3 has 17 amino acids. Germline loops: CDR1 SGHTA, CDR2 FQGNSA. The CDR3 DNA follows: TGTGCCAGCAGCTTAGTTTCTAGCGGGATCCTTCCCTACGAGCAGTACTTC. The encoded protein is CASSLVSSGILPYEQYF.

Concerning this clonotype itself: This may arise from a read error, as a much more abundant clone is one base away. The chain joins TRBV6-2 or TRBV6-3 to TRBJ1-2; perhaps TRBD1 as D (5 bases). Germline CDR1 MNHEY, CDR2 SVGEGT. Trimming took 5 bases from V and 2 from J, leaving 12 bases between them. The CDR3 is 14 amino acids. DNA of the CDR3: TGTGCCAGCAGTCCGGCCTCAGGGAACTATGGCTACACCTTC. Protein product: CASSPASGNYGYTF.

The DNA of the CDR3 is TGCGCCAGCAGTCGCGCACTAGCGGGAGGTCCCAATGAAAAACTGTTTTTT. Its protein product is CASSRALAGGPNEKLFF. The gene calls are TRBV5-1 and TRBJ1-4; D gene uncertain. CDR1 SGHRS and CDR2 YFSETQ come from the germline V gene. This CDR3 contains 17 residues. With 5 bases removed from V and 5 bases from J, the gap between germline ends came to 22 bases.

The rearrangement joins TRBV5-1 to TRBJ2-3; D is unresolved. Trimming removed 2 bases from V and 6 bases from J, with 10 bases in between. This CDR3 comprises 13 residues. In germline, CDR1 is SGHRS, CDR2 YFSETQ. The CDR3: CASSLLRRDTQYF. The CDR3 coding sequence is TGCGCCAGCAGCTTACTTCGGCGGGATACGCAGTATTTT.

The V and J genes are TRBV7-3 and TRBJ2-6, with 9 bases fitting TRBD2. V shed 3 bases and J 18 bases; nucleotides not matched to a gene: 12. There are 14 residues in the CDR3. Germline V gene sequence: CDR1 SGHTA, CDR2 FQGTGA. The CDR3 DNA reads TGTGCCAGCAGCTTTAGCGGGAGCGCCAACGTTCCGACTTTC. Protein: CASSFSGSANVPTF.